Listed here are 25 T cell receptor beta chains from one sample, sequenced in a study of blood T cell repertoires in COVID-19. Measured with immunoSEQ multiplex PCR; TCRdb has only the in-frame clones, and not every one. This sample has around 300,000 clones, with 88% found just once. Material for sequencing was peripheral blood. These receptors all stem from a man aged 18 to 35 with active or convalescent COVID-19.

The chain combines TRBV7-3 with TRBJ2-7; TRBD1 agrees at 11 bases. This CDR3 has 15 residues. Germline loops: CDR1 SGHTA, CDR2 FQGTGA. V dropped 5 bases and J dropped 5; count of bases not matched to a gene: 8. The DNA for the CDR3 is TGTGCCAGCAGCCGGACAGGGGGCGGTAAAAACGAGCAGTACTTC. Residues: CASSRTGGGKNEQYF.

The V gene is TRBV6-5, the J gene TRBJ2-5; 10 bases fit TRBD1. The V segment lost 2 bases and the J segment 7 bases; nucleotides outside the gene matches: 7. Germline assignment: CDR1 MNHEY and CDR2 SVGAGI. This CDR3 has 15 amino acids. The CDR3, as DNA: TGTGCCAGCAGTTACCCCGGACAGGGGGTGTGGACCCAGTACTTC. This sequence encodes CASSYPGQGVWTQYF.

The count of this clone is one. Other DNA sequences in this specimen translate into the identical CDR3. V gene TRBV13 combines with J gene TRBJ1-5, with unresolved D. The length of the CDR3 is 14 residues. Germline V CDR1 and CDR2: PRHDT, FYEKMQ (reference sequence). V lost 0 bases and J lost 6, with 9 bases in between. The CDR3 loop is CASSLGRAGQPQHF. The DNA of the CDR3 is TGTGCCAGCAGCTTAGGCAGAGCAGGTCAGCCCCAGCATTTT.

The chain couples TRBV10-3 to TRBJ1-1; D gene ambiguous. The CDR3 is 15 residues long. Germline CDR1 and CDR2: ENHRY and SYGVKD. The V end lost 4 bases, the J end lost 0 bases, and 12 bases lay between the germline ends. Here the CDR3 DNA reads TGTGCCATCAGTGTCAGTCAGATCATGAACACTGAAGCTTTCTTT. Protein sequence: CAISVSQIMNTEAFF.

The chain couples TRBV5-4 to TRBJ2-2, with a weak D call TRBD1 (6 bases). V lost 0 bases and J lost 1, with 10 bases in between. The CDR3 extends over 16 amino acids. CDR1 is SGHNT, CDR2 YYREEE, per germline (reference sequence). DNA for the CDR3: TGTGCCAGCAGCTTGGGAGGCAGGGGGAACACCGGGGAGCTGTTTTTT. It translates to CASSLGGRGNTGELFF.

This chain links TRBV29-1 with TRBJ2-7; D unresolved. The CDR3 contains 13 residues. The germline V gene has CDR1 SQVTM and CDR2 ANQGSEA. Trimming pared 3 bases from V and 2 bases from J, leaving 11 bases between. For the CDR3, the DNA is TGCAGCGTTGAGTCAGGTGAAACCTACGAGCAGTACTTC. It yields the protein CSVESGETYEQYF.

The chain joins TRBV12-5 to TRBJ1-2, with a tentative D call TRBD1 (5 bases). Per germline, CDR1 LGHNT and CDR2 FRNRAP. This CDR3 is 13 amino acids long. The ends were cut back, 5 bases at V and 8 bases at J, with 15 bases in the middle. For the CDR3, the DNA is TGTGCTAGTGGTGCCTCGGGGGTGAGGGGCTACACCTTC. Translation gives CASGASGVRGYTF.

This rearrangement joins TRBV3-1 (or the pseudogene TRBV3-2) to TRBJ2-1; 12 bases are a match to TRBD2. CDR1 and CDR2 from the germline V gene are LGHDT and YNNKEL (reference sequence). V lost 4 bases and J lost 6; bases outside the gene matches: 10. CDR3 length: 17 amino acids. The CDR3 bases are TGTGCCAGCAGCCGTCCTAGCGGGGGGGCAGTAGGCAATGAGCAGTTCTTC. Translating gives CASSRPSGGAVGNEQFF.

This clone has a single count. J is TRBJ1-5 and V is TRBV19; D gene ambiguous. The V gene's germline CDR1 is LNHDA and CDR2 SQIVND (reference sequence). CDR3 length: 15 amino acids. V was cut by 5 bases and J by 11 bases, with 22 bases left in between. CDR3 amino acids: CASSPVVGGFATQHF. The CDR3 region has the DNA TGTGCCAGTAGTCCCGTGGTAGGCGGGTTTGCCACCCAGCATTTT.

The genes are TRBV19 and TRBJ1-2, with D unclear. CDR1 and CDR2 (germline): LNHDA, SQIVND (reference sequence). Trimming removed 6 bases from V and 8 bases from J, with 10 bases in between. The CDR3 loop spans 11 amino acids. The CDR3 sequence is CASRSSRGYTF. CDR3 nucleotides: TGTGCCAGTAGAAGTTCGCGGGGCTACACCTTC.

On this clone itself: The same CDR3 arises from other DNA sequences in this sample as well. The gene calls are TRBV12-3 or TRBV12-4 and TRBJ1-2; unclear D gene. Trimming cost V 3 bases and J 2 bases, with 7 bases left between them. The CDR3 totals 13 residues. The DNA for the CDR3 is TGTGCCAGCAGTTTGGGCAGGAACTATGGCTACACCTTC. Translated: CASSLGRNYGYTF.

The gene calls are TRBV27 and TRBJ2-7; D ambiguous. The CDR3 is made up of 14 amino acids. V was shortened by 6 bases and J by 6 bases, with 18 bases between the two germline ends. The germline V gene encodes CDR1 MNHEY and CDR2 SMNVEV (reference sequence). In DNA form, the CDR3 reads TGTGCCAGCAGCGTACAGATGTTCGTATGCGAGCAGTACTTC. It codes for CASSVQMFVCEQYF.

V and J are TRBV27 and TRBJ1-2, with D possibly TRBD1 on 5 matching bases. Germline CDR1 and CDR2: MNHEY and SMNVEV (reference sequence). Trimming stripped 6 bases from V and 3 bases from J, with 14 bases between. This CDR3 region has 14 residues. This chain's CDR3 is CASSRGGIDYGYTF. DNA for the CDR3: TGTGCCAGCAGCCGTGGGGGGATCGACTATGGCTACACCTTC.

The CDR3 reads CASSINRPNTEAFF. In DNA, the CDR3 is TGTGCCAGTAGTATAAACAGGCCGAACACTGAAGCTTTCTTT. The chain uses TRBV19 and TRBJ1-1; maybe TRBD1 (5 bases). Germline CDR1 reads LNHDA; CDR2 reads SQIVND (reference sequence). Trimming removed 2 bases at V and 1 base at J, with 8 bases between. The CDR3 covers 14 residues.

This clone is a singleton in its sample. The rearrangement joins TRBV11-2 to TRBJ2-1; D is unclear. Deletions cut 5 bases from V and 10 bases from J, with 12 bases between. The CDR3 has 12 residues. Germline-derived CDR1 and CDR2 are SGHAT and FQNNGV. This CDR3 reads CASSPSSQEQFF. Here the CDR3 DNA reads TGTGCCAGCAGCCCATCATCTCAGGAGCAGTTCTTC.

The gene calls are TRBV10-3 and TRBJ2-2; 12 bases match TRBD1. Unmatched junction bases numbered 8, after V lost 0 bases and J lost 6 bases. Germline V lookup: CDR1 ENHRY, CDR2 SYGVKD. The CDR3 is made up of 18 amino acids. The CDR3 region is CAISESGNRDRGPGELFF. For the CDR3, the DNA is TGTGCCATCAGTGAGTCGGGGAACCGGGACAGGGGGCCCGGGGAGCTGTTTTTT.

This clone showed up many times. The J gene is TRBJ2-7, the V gene TRBV4-1; 8 bases fit TRBD1. Germline-derived CDR1 and CDR2 are MGHRA and YSYEKL. CDR3 size: 16 residues. With V trimmed by 4 bases and J by 7 bases, 15 bases remained unmatched. The CDR3 spells CASSRVTSATGGEQYF. CDR3 nucleotides: TGCGCCAGCAGCCGAGTCACCAGCGCCACAGGGGGAGAGCAGTACTTC.

V is TRBV15 and J is TRBJ2-5, with TRBD1 matching 7 bases. This CDR3 is 17 amino acids long. Per germline, CDR1 LNHNV and CDR2 YYDKDF (reference sequence). The V segment lost 5 bases and the J segment 5 bases; nucleotides outside the gene matches: 17. CDR3: CATSVRLETGSSETQYF. The CDR3 DNA reads TGTGCCACCAGCGTTCGTTTGGAGACAGGGTCCTCGGAGACCCAGTACTTC.

V gene TRBV4-1 combines with J gene TRBJ1-1; D not certain. Germline lookup yields CDR1 MGHRA and CDR2 YSYEKL. The CDR3 runs 15 residues. Trimming shortened V by 5 bases and J by 1 base, and 14 bases separated the two germline ends. This chain's CDR3 is CASSAPGEWNTEAFF. CDR3 nucleotide sequence: TGCGCCAGCAGCGCCCCCGGGGAGTGGAACACTGAAGCTTTCTTT.

This rearrangement joins TRBV6-4 to TRBJ2-2; D is possibly TRBD2 (6 bases). The V gene's germline CDR1 is MRHNA and CDR2 SNTAGT. Trimming cost V 6 bases and J 6 bases, with 14 bases left between them. This CDR3 has 14 amino acids. The CDR3 loop reads CASRKLPGAGELFF. The CDR3 coding sequence is TGTGCCAGCAGAAAATTACCGGGGGCCGGGGAGCTGTTTTTT.

The genes are TRBV19 and TRBJ2-1; a possible D gene is TRBD1 (6 bases). This CDR3 is built from 16 residues. Trimming stripped 1 base from V and 10 bases from J, with 20 bases between. Germline V lookup: CDR1 LNHDA, CDR2 SQIVND (reference sequence). The CDR3, as DNA: TGTGCCAGTAGTATAGTCACAGGGAAGGTAGTTCGGGAGCAGTTCTTC. Amino acid sequence: CASSIVTGKVVREQFF.

V and J are TRBV6-2 or TRBV6-3 and TRBJ2-3; 10 nucleotides line up with TRBD2. The CDR3 extends over 15 amino acids. The germline gives CDR1 MNHEY, CDR2 SVGEGT. The V segment lost 3 bases and the J segment 6 bases; nucleotides outside the gene matches: 6. The DNA of the CDR3 is TGTGCCAGCAGTTATTCCCTAGCGGGGGCCGATACGCAGTATTTT. This gives the protein CASSYSLAGADTQYF.

The chain uses TRBV27 and TRBJ1-5, with D tentatively TRBD1 (6 bases). The CDR3 covers 13 residues. Germline V gene data show CDR1 as MNHEY and CDR2 as SMNVEV (reference sequence). Trimming removed 5 bases at V and 3 bases at J, with 8 bases between. CDR3 protein: CASSRGANQPQHF. In DNA, the CDR3 is TGTGCCAGCAGTCGGGGGGCCAATCAGCCCCAGCATTTT.

This clone was seen once. The genes are TRBV25-1 and TRBJ1-6; D gene ambiguous. The CDR3 runs 15 residues. V was pared by 3 bases and J by 9 bases, with 15 bases between. Germline CDR1 is MGHDK and CDR2 is SYGVNS. CDR3 residues: CASSDFAGLRSPLHF. The CDR3 nucleotides are TGTGCCAGCAGTGATTTCGCAGGCCTGCGTTCACCCCTCCACTTT.

The rearrangement links TRBV6-4 to TRBJ1-6; no clear D gene. The CDR3 totals 13 residues. The germline V gene encodes CDR1 MRHNA and CDR2 SNTAGT. The ends were cut back, 3 bases at V and 10 bases at J, with 10 bases in the middle. This CDR3 reads CASSEMTFSPLHF. CDR3 sequence (DNA): TGTGCCAGCAGTGAAATGACATTCTCACCCCTCCACTTT.